The 21 T cell receptor beta chains below all came from one sample that was sequenced in a study of T cell responses to AZD1222 COVID-19 vaccine. Some clones are missing from TCRdb's copy, which holds only in-frame ones; the method was immunoSEQ multiplex PCR. The sample lists about 19,000 clones, 81% occurring once. The sequenced sample was peripheral blood, obtained 28 days after the second AZD1222 dose. The receptors here all came from an adult who received the AZD1222 COVID-19 vaccine.

This chain links TRBV2 with TRBJ2-1; 12 bases map to TRBD1. CDR1 and CDR2 from the germline V gene are SNHLY and FYNNEI. The CDR3 length is 15 residues. J was trimmed by 15 bases and V by 9 bases; bases with no gene match: 18. This chain's CDR3 is CASSGIQGQGALGFF. Here the CDR3 DNA reads TGTGCCAGTTCAGGGATACAGGGACAGGGGGCCTTAGGGTTCTTC.

The gene calls are TRBV10-3 and TRBJ2-2, with D unresolved. The CDR3 runs 16 residues. The V end lost 9 bases, the J end lost 5 bases, and 22 bases lay between the germline ends. Germline V CDR1 and CDR2: ENHRY, SYGVKD. The CDR3 sequence: CAIPRSRTERTGELFF. The CDR3 nucleotides read TGTGCCATTCCCCGAAGTAGGACGGAAAGGACCGGGGAGCTGTTTTTT.

In this sample, this clone turned up once. The chain is built from TRBV13 and TRBJ1-2; no clear D gene. The CDR3 runs to 13 residues. Trimming removed 5 bases at V and 2 bases at J, with 9 bases between. The germline V gene has CDR1 PRHDT and CDR2 FYEKMQ (reference sequence). The CDR3 coding sequence is TGTGCCAGCAGCGACACGGGGAACTATGGCTACACCTTC. Its protein is CASSDTGNYGYTF.

CDR3 sequence: CASSVSSGIDTQYF. Here the CDR3 DNA reads TGTGCCAGCAGCGTATCCTCGGGGATAGATACGCAGTATTTT. This chain links TRBV9 with TRBJ2-3; maybe TRBD2 (5 bases). This CDR3 spans 14 amino acids. V dropped 1 base and J dropped 5 bases, with 11 bases sitting between them. From germline, CDR1 is SGDLS and CDR2 YYNGEE.

The DNA of the CDR3 is TGTGCCAGCAGCTTACTCCCGGGGGGGGGTATGACCGGGGAGCTGTTTTTT. It translates to CASSLLPGGGMTGELFF. V is TRBV7-6 and J is TRBJ2-2, with 8 bases matching TRBD2. V was pared by 2 bases and J by 5 bases, with 10 bases of the junction left unmatched. Germline V gene data show CDR1 as SGHVS and CDR2 as FNYEAQ. There are 17 residues in the CDR3.

This clone turned up a few times. The chain has TRBV7-9 and TRBJ1-2; D gene uncertain. Germline values: CDR1 SEHNR, CDR2 FQNEAQ (reference sequence). V was trimmed by 5 bases and J by 4 bases, leaving 11 bases between them. This CDR3 has 13 residues. This CDR3 is CASSPFGSYGYTF. Written as DNA, the CDR3 is TGTGCCAGCAGCCCCTTCGGCAGCTATGGCTACACCTTC.

This clone was seen a handful of times. The chain joins TRBV18 to TRBJ2-5; D is perhaps TRBD1 (5 bases). The CDR3 has 15 residues. Germline CDR1 KGHSH, CDR2 LQKENI. V was pared by 3 bases and J by 4 bases, with 15 bases between. The CDR3 nucleotides read TGTGCCAGCTCACCCTTAACCGGCAGGGTAGAGACCCAGTACTTC. Translating it yields CASSPLTGRVETQYF.

The gene calls are TRBV3-1 (or the pseudogene TRBV3-2) and TRBJ1-1, with 7 nucleotides matching TRBD1. The CDR3 covers 14 residues. The germline V gene has CDR1 LGHDT and CDR2 YNNKEL (reference sequence). The ends lost 1 base at V and 5 bases at J; junction bases unmatched: 4. The CDR3, as DNA: TGTGCCAGCAGCCAAGCGTACAGGGGTACTGAAGCTTTCTTT. Translation gives CASSQAYRGTEAFF.

This clone came up once. In nucleotides, the CDR3 is TGTGCCAGCAGCTTAGGAGAAGATACGCAGTATTTT. Amino acid sequence: CASSLGEDTQYF. V usage is TRBV7-3 and J usage is TRBJ2-3, with D hard to call. The CDR3 totals 12 residues. V lost 2 bases and J 5 bases, leaving 5 bases between the germline ends. Looked up from germline, CDR1 is SGHTA and CDR2 is FQGTGA.

As DNA, the CDR3 is TGCGCCAGCAGCTTGGCCGAAACCCAAGGGTTCTACGAGCAGTACTTC. This codes for CASSLAETQGFYEQYF. The rearrangement links TRBV5-1 to TRBJ2-7; D ambiguous. Trimming pared 0 bases from V and 3 bases from J, leaving 16 bases between. Germline CDR1 reads SGHRS; CDR2 reads YFSETQ. CDR3 length equals 16 residues.

This clone was seen a handful of times. The chain employs TRBV30 and TRBJ1-5; the D is unclear. This CDR3 comprises 13 residues. Germline V gene lookup returns CDR1 GTSNPN and CDR2 SVGIG (reference sequence). The V gene lost 1 base and the J gene lost 6 bases, with 10 bases spanning the gap. The CDR3 is CAWSDLLGQPQHF. As DNA, the CDR3 is TGTGCCTGGAGTGACCTTCTGGGTCAGCCCCAGCATTTT.

This clone was picked up a small number of times. The sample has other DNA sequences that encode this CDR3 too. The chain joins TRBV7-9 to TRBJ2-2, with 7 bases lining up with TRBD2. With V trimmed by 1 base and J by 0 bases, 2 bases remained unmatched. There are 16 residues in the CDR3. In germline, CDR1 is SEHNR, CDR2 FQNEAQ (reference sequence). CDR3 amino acids: CASSLVGGTNTGELFF. In DNA, the CDR3 is TGTGCCAGCAGCTTAGTCGGGGGGACGAACACCGGGGAGCTGTTTTTT.

The V gene is TRBV3-1 (or the pseudogene TRBV3-2), the J gene TRBJ2-7; D is uncertain. Germline lookup yields CDR1 LGHDT and CDR2 YNNKEL (reference sequence). CDR3 length: 12 residues. V dropped 0 bases and J dropped 4 bases, with 4 bases sitting between them. The CDR3 nucleotides are TGTGCCAGCAGCCAAGATAGGTACGAGCAGTACTTC. The encoded protein is CASSQDRYEQYF.

The chain links TRBV5-1 to TRBJ2-6; D may be TRBD1 (5 bases). Trimming left V 4 bases short and J 6 bases short, with 11 bases between. The CDR3 extends over 14 amino acids. Germline CDR1 is SGHRS and CDR2 is YFSETQ. The chain's CDR3 is CASSLQAEANVLTF. CDR3 nucleotides: TGCGCCAGCAGCCTACAGGCGGAGGCCAACGTCCTGACTTTC.

V is TRBV30 and J is TRBJ2-7, with 10 bases aligning to TRBD1. V lost 0 bases, J lost 5 bases, and 4 bases stayed unmatched. The CDR3 loop spans 14 amino acids. Germline-derived CDR1 and CDR2 are GTSNPN and SVGIG (reference sequence). The CDR3 region is CAWSVWDRGDEQYF. The DNA for the CDR3 is TGTGCCTGGAGTGTCTGGGACAGGGGTGACGAGCAGTACTTC. Based on the CDR3 plus reference TRBV30 and TRBJ2-7, the full variable domain is SQTIHQWPATLVQPVGSPLSLECTVEGTSNPNLYWYRQAAGRGLQLLFYSVGIGQISSEVPQNLSASRPQDRQFILSSKKLLLSDSGFYLCAWSVWDRGDEQYFGPGTRLTVT.

This sequence joins TRBV4-3 and TRBJ2-3; maybe TRBD2 (5 bases). CDR1 is LGHNA, CDR2 YSLEER, per germline. The V end lost 2 bases, the J end lost 6 bases, and 18 bases lay between the germline ends. The CDR3 extends over 16 amino acids. CDR3 residues: CASSQRWTGRGDTQYF. The CDR3 DNA follows: TGCGCCAGCAGCCAAAGGTGGACGGGCCGGGGTGATACGCAGTATTTT.

The chain couples TRBV27 to TRBJ2-1; D gene ambiguous. With 2 bases removed from V and 0 bases from J, the gap between germline ends came to 8 bases. This CDR3 contains 15 residues. Germline CDR1 and CDR2: MNHEY and SMNVEV (reference sequence). The CDR3 DNA follows: TGTGCCAGCAGTTTAATGACGAGCTCCTACAATGAGCAGTTCTTC. It is translated as CASSLMTSSYNEQFF.

V usage is TRBV7-8 and J usage is TRBJ2-7; TRBD1 might be the D (5 bases). Trimming cost V 6 bases and J 0 bases, with 15 bases left between them. Germline V lookup: CDR1 SGHVS, CDR2 FQNEAQ. The CDR3 has 15 amino acids. The CDR3 here is CASSYTPTVSYEQYF. The DNA of the CDR3 is TGTGCCAGCAGTTACACTCCGACAGTCTCCTACGAGCAGTACTTC.

This clone was detected only a few times. The chain recombines TRBV14 with TRBJ1-1; D gene unclear. Deletions cut 2 bases from V and 1 base from J, with 5 bases between. The CDR3 length is 13 residues. Germline CDR1 reads SGHDN; CDR2 reads FVKESK. As DNA, the CDR3 is TGTGCCAGCAGCCAACTACAGAACACTGAAGCTTTCTTT. It specifies CASSQLQNTEAFF.

The V call is TRBV18, the J call TRBJ2-5, with TRBD1 as a possible D gene (5 bases). The CDR3 is 14 residues long. Germline V gene data show CDR1 as KGHSH and CDR2 as LQKENI. Trimming shortened V by 6 bases and J by 1 base, and 12 bases separated the two germline ends. The CDR3 sequence: CASSPGQTQETQYF. DNA for the CDR3: TGTGCCAGCTCCCCCGGACAAACCCAAGAGACCCAGTACTTC.

The gene calls are TRBV6-5 and TRBJ2-7, with D perhaps matching TRBD1 (5 bases). Germline V CDR1 and CDR2: MNHEY, SVGAGI. This CDR3 is built from 15 residues. V was pared by 0 bases and J by 2 bases, with 11 bases between. The CDR3 sequence: CASSYSSQGTYEQYF. For the CDR3, the DNA is TGTGCCAGCAGTTACTCGAGTCAGGGAACCTACGAGCAGTACTTC.